This T cell receptor beta chain came from a study of control samples from healthy donors and cancer patients. Unmatched junction bases numbered 6, after V lost 6 bases and J lost 0 bases. This CDR3 is 17 amino acids long. The V gene's germline CDR1 is LNHDA and CDR2 SQIVND (reference sequence). TCRdb's table, derived via immunoSEQ multiplex PCR, lists solely in-frame clones and lacks some. The table shows approximately 80,000 clones, with more than 70% occurring only once. The sequenced sample was blood. The chain uses TRBV19 and TRBJ2-3; the match to TRBD2 covers 13 bases. The receptor comes from a woman aged 50 to 65 in good health. CDR3: CASRSPGLAGSTDTQYF. The CDR3 DNA is TGTGCCAGTAGGTCGCCGGGACTAGCGGGGAGCACAGATACGCAGTATTTT.